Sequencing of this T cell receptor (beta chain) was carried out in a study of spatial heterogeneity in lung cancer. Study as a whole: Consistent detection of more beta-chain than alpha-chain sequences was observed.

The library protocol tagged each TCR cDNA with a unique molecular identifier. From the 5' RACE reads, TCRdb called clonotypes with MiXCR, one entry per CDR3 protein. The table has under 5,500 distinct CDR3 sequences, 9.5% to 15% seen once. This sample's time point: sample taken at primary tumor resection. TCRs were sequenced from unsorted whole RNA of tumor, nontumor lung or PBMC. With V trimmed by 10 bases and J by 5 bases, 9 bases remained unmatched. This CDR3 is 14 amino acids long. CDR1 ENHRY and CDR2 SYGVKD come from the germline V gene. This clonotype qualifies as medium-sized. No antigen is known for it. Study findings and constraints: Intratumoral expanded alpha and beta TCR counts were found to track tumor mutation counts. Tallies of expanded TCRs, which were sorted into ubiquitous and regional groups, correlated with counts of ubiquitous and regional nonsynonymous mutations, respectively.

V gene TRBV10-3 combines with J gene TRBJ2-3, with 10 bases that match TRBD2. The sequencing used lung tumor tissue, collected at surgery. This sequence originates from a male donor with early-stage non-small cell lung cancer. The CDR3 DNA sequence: TGTGCCAGCAGACTAGCGGGCCTGAAAGATACGCAGTATTTT. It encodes CASRLAGLKDTQYF.